The 30 T cell receptor beta chains reported below all come from one sample, sequenced in a study of CD8 T cells in ankylosing spondylitis. TCRdb reprocessed the 5' RACE reads via MiXCR and lists one record per CDR3 protein. Counted here are about 330,000 distinct CDR3 sequences, roughly 8% occurring once; the ten biggest clones make up approximately 14%. Study results and caveats: Blood from ankylosing spondylitis patients appeared to carry a characteristic roughly eight-variant TCR beta motif.

These receptors' antigens are unknown. Sequencing input: blood, either unsorted or a sorted T cell fraction (not recorded which). These receptors came from a male donor with ankylosing spondylitis.

The rearrangement joins TRBV29-1 to TRBJ1-6; D gene uncertain. CDR1 SQVTM and CDR2 ANQGSEA come from the germline V gene. Trimming stripped 4 bases from V and 5 bases from J, with 9 bases between. The CDR3 extends over 13 amino acids. DNA of the CDR3: TGCAGCGTTGCCGAGACGGATAATTCACCCCTCCACTTT. It specifies CSVAETDNSPLHF.

This clonotype was observed at least ten times. This chain connects TRBV9 to TRBJ2-2; weak D call: TRBD1 (6 bases). V lost 4 bases and J 6 bases, leaving 16 bases between the germline ends. The CDR3 has 15 residues. Germline values: CDR1 SGDLS, CDR2 YYNGEE. CDR3 nucleotide sequence: TGTGCCAGCAGCCCTCCGACAGGACCTCCCGGGGAGCTGTTTTTT. This codes for CASSPPTGPPGELFF.

The CDR3 bases are TGTGCCAGCAGCGCCCAGGGTGTCTATGGCTACACCTTC. Translation: CASSAQGVYGYTF. The chain recombines TRBV9 with TRBJ1-2, with a weak D call TRBD1 (5 bases). Germline V lookup: CDR1 SGDLS, CDR2 YYNGEE. The CDR3 sequence is 13 residues long. Trimming took 3 bases from V and 4 from J, leaving 10 bases between them. Drawing the rest from reference TRBV9 and TRBJ1-2, the complete variable domain is DSGVTQTPKHLITATGQRVTLRCSPRSGDLSVYWYQQSLDQGLQFLIQYYNGEERAKGNILERFSAQQFPDLHSELNLSSLELGDSALYFCASSAQGVYGYTFGSGTRLTVV.

V usage is TRBV6-2 or TRBV6-3 and J usage is TRBJ2-5; tentative D call: TRBD1 (5 bases). Germline-derived CDR1 and CDR2 are MNHEY and SVGEGT. CDR3 length equals 14 residues. V lost 6 bases and J lost 5, with 16 bases in between. The chain's CDR3 is CASSPPQGSETQYF. The CDR3 DNA is TGTGCCAGCAGCCCCCCCCAGGGCTCCGAGACCCAGTACTTC.

This clonotype was seen repeatedly, ten times or more. The rearrangement joins TRBV5-1 to TRBJ2-1, with 9 bases lining up with TRBD2. With V trimmed by 4 bases and J by 8 bases, 7 bases remained unmatched. The CDR3 is 14 amino acids. The germline V gene has CDR1 SGHRS and CDR2 YFSETQ. CDR3 residues: CASSESGGTYEQFF. The CDR3 DNA is TGCGCCAGCAGCGAAAGCGGGGGGACTTATGAGCAGTTCTTC.

The V gene is TRBV28, the J gene TRBJ2-7; D unclear. CDR1 and CDR2 from the germline V gene are MDHEN and SYDVKM. This CDR3 is built from 14 residues. Trimming stripped 4 bases from V and 3 bases from J, with 13 bases between. Here the CDR3 reads CASSSGRILYEQYF. DNA for the CDR3: TGTGCCAGCAGTTCCGGACGGATACTCTACGAGCAGTACTTC.

The V gene is TRBV12-5, the J gene TRBJ2-2; maybe TRBD1 (6 bases). CDR3 length: 17 residues. Germline V gene lookup returns CDR1 LGHNT and CDR2 FRNRAP. V dropped 1 base and J dropped 5 bases, with 17 bases sitting between them. Here the CDR3 reads CASGLEGARQVTGELFF. The CDR3 DNA is TGTGCTAGTGGTTTGGAAGGTGCGAGACAGGTTACCGGGGAGCTGTTTTTT.

This clonotype was counted at least ten times. V is TRBV7-2 and J is TRBJ1-1, with D possibly TRBD1 on 6 matching bases. Trimming took 1 base from V and 1 from J, leaving 16 bases between them. CDR1 is SGHTA and CDR2 is FQGNSA in the germline V gene. This CDR3 is built from 17 residues. CDR3 sequence: CASSLVFRGPKNTEAFF. CDR3 nucleotide sequence: TGTGCCAGCAGCTTAGTCTTCAGGGGCCCTAAGAACACTGAAGCTTTCTTT.

This clonotype was observed a few times. V gene TRBV25-1 combines with J gene TRBJ1-2; TRBD1 matches 8 bases. Germline assignment: CDR1 MGHDK and CDR2 SYGVNS. The length of the CDR3 is 11 residues. V shed 6 bases and J 6 bases; nucleotides not matched to a gene: 0. CDR3 in DNA: TGTGCCAGCAGGGACAGGGATGGCTACACCTTC. Translated: CASRDRDGYTF.

The chain links TRBV29-1 to TRBJ2-1; D ambiguous. This CDR3 region has 14 residues. Trimming removed 7 bases from V and 5 bases from J, with 18 bases in between. The germline V gene encodes CDR1 SQVTM and CDR2 ANQGSEA. The CDR3 DNA follows: TGCAGCGGGCTAAGACCCACCGGCCACAATGAGCAGTTCTTC. It translates to CSGLRPTGHNEQFF.

In this sample, this clonotype turned up a few times. The CDR3 DNA follows: TGTGCCAGCAGCTTGTTGGCCGGGACTAGCCGCGGTGAGCAGTTCTTC. It encodes CASSLLAGTSRGEQFF. The J gene is TRBJ2-1, the V gene TRBV5-5, with TRBD2 matching 9 bases. The CDR3 has 16 amino acids. From germline, CDR1 is SGHKS and CDR2 YYEKEE (reference sequence). The junction had 11 bases not matched to a gene; V was cut back by 1 base and J by 9 bases.

This clonotype was seen only a few times. The chain carries TRBV5-5 and TRBJ2-1, with 9 bases lining up with TRBD2. CDR1 and CDR2 (germline): SGHKS, YYEKEE (reference sequence). V lost 5 bases and J lost 12; bases outside the gene matches: 12. This CDR3 contains 14 residues. The CDR3 is CASSPFGTSKGQFF. CDR3 nucleotides: TGTGCCAGCAGTCCCTTCGGGACTAGCAAAGGGCAGTTCTTC.

Ten or more counts support this clonotype. V usage is TRBV10-3 and J usage is TRBJ2-1; 11 positions agree with TRBD2. In germline, CDR1 is ENHRY, CDR2 SYGVKD. The CDR3 consists of 17 residues. V shed 0 bases and J 5 bases; nucleotides not matched to a gene: 6. CDR3 residues: CAISESTSGSVNNEQFF. The CDR3 DNA reads TGTGCCATCAGTGAGTCTACTAGCGGGAGTGTCAACAATGAGCAGTTCTTC.

The rearrangement links TRBV4-2 to TRBJ1-4; weak D call: TRBD1 (6 bases). Trimming stripped 4 bases from V and 8 bases from J, with 14 bases between. Germline V CDR1 and CDR2: LGHNA, YNFKEQ. The CDR3 sequence is 14 residues long. The CDR3 DNA reads TGTGCCAGCAGCCTCGGGGCAGGGGAAGAAAAACTGTTTTTT. Amino acids: CASSLGAGEEKLFF.

The V and J genes are TRBV7-6 and TRBJ2-5, with a tentative D call TRBD2 (7 bases). The CDR3 runs 17 residues. Trimming pared 4 bases from V and 4 bases from J, leaving 22 bases between. The germline CDR1 and CDR2 sequences are SGHVS and FNYEAQ. This CDR3 reads CASSSLSWGGGSETQYF. DNA of the CDR3: TGTGCCAGCAGCTCGCTTTCGTGGGGGGGCGGTTCAGAGACCCAGTACTTC.

This clonotype appeared a few times. This chain connects TRBV20-1 to TRBJ2-1; 7 bases are shared with TRBD2. The germline V gene encodes CDR1 DFQATT and CDR2 SNEGSKA (reference sequence). The CDR3 has 17 amino acids. V was pared by 6 bases and J by 6 bases, with 20 bases of the junction left unmatched. The CDR3 nucleotides are TGCAGTGCCGGTAGGGCATCAGTCACGCTAGCGGTCAATGAGCAGTTCTTC. This gives the protein CSAGRASVTLAVNEQFF.

V usage is TRBV11-3 and J usage is TRBJ2-5; D gene uncertain. The CDR3 totals 15 residues. Trimming cost V 5 bases and J 4 bases, with 17 bases left between them. Per germline, CDR1 SGHNT and CDR2 YENEEA. CDR3 region: CASSRYTNPPETQYF. The CDR3 DNA follows: TGTGCCAGCAGCCGATACACGAACCCCCCAGAGACCCAGTACTTC. Full variable domain (missing parts from reference TRBV11-3 and TRBJ2-5): EAGVVQSPRYKIIEKKQPVAFWCNPISGHNTLYWYLQNLGQGPELLIRYENEEAVDDSQLPKDRFSAERLKGVDSTLKIQPAELGDSAVYLCASSRYTNPPETQYFGPGTRLLVL.

The V call is TRBV11-2, the J call TRBJ2-7; D is perhaps TRBD2 (5 bases). The germline V gene encodes CDR1 SGHAT and CDR2 FQNNGV. Deletions cut 7 bases from V and 3 bases from J, with 10 bases between. The CDR3 contains 12 residues. CDR3 in amino acids: CASTERLYEQYF. The CDR3 DNA reads as TGTGCCAGCACCGAGCGGCTCTACGAGCAGTACTTC.

The chain employs TRBV20-1 and TRBJ2-3, with 14 bases fitting TRBD2. The trim removed 5 bases at V and 9 bases at J, leaving 4 bases unmatched. Germline CDR1 DFQATT, CDR2 SNEGSKA (reference sequence). CDR3 size: 13 residues. The CDR3 loop is CSAAGTSGRTQYF. The CDR3 nucleotides read TGCAGTGCTGCCGGGACTAGCGGGAGAACGCAGTATTTT.

The CDR3 sequence: CASSVHTTSGSYNEQFF. CDR3 DNA: TGTGCCAGCAGCGTACACACTACTAGCGGATCTTACAATGAGCAGTTCTTC. The chain employs TRBV9 and TRBJ2-1; TRBD2 aligns across 8 bases. Germline V gene data show CDR1 as SGDLS and CDR2 as YYNGEE. The V segment lost 1 base and the J segment 4 bases; nucleotides outside the gene matches: 10. CDR3 length: 17 residues.

The genes are TRBV9 and TRBJ2-2, with D possibly being TRBD2 (5 bases). The V gene lost 0 bases and the J gene lost 7 bases, with 13 bases spanning the gap. The CDR3 spans 15 residues. Germline V gene lookup returns CDR1 SGDLS and CDR2 YYNGEE. The CDR3 protein is CASSVVGELIGELFF. CDR3 sequence (DNA): TGTGCCAGCAGCGTAGTCGGGGAGTTGATCGGGGAGCTGTTTTTT.

The chain uses TRBV12-3 or TRBV12-4 and TRBJ2-3; D call uncertain. The V end lost 6 bases, the J end lost 6 bases, and 10 bases lay between the germline ends. The CDR3 has 12 residues. The CDR3 is CASSRFADTQYF. The CDR3 nucleotides are TGTGCCAGCAGCCGCTTCGCGGATACGCAGTATTTT.

This rearrangement joins TRBV20-1 to TRBJ2-7; TRBD2 aligns across 8 bases. Germline V gene lookup returns CDR1 DFQATT and CDR2 SNEGSKA (reference sequence). The ends lost 6 bases at V and 4 bases at J; junction bases unmatched: 8. This CDR3 is 13 amino acids long. CDR3 residues: CSALKSGGYEQYF. The CDR3, as DNA: TGCAGTGCCCTCAAGAGCGGGGGATACGAGCAGTACTTC.

This clonotype was counted many times. This chain links TRBV10-3 with TRBJ2-3; D is uncertain. The CDR3 runs to 15 residues. In germline, CDR1 is ENHRY, CDR2 SYGVKD. V lost 2 bases and J lost 4, with 13 bases in between. The CDR3 loop is CAISEQAPQSDTQYF. Here the CDR3 DNA reads TGTGCCATCAGTGAGCAAGCTCCCCAATCAGATACGCAGTATTTT.

This clonotype was observed a few times. The J gene is TRBJ2-5, the V gene TRBV27, with D perhaps being TRBD1 or TRBD2 (5 bases each). Per germline, CDR1 MNHEY and CDR2 SMNVEV (reference sequence). This CDR3 contains 15 residues. Deletions cut 4 bases from V and 1 base from J, with 13 bases between. CDR3 protein: CASSSAGTSQETQYF. In DNA form, the CDR3 reads TGTGCCAGCAGTTCAGCCGGGACGAGCCAAGAGACCCAGTACTTC.

This clonotype was recorded a few times. The genes are TRBV11-1 and TRBJ2-7; 7 bases map to TRBD1. The CDR3 consists of 14 residues. The germline V gene has CDR1 SGHAT and CDR2 FQDESV (reference sequence). The J segment lost 4 bases and the V segment lost 1 base, leaving 4 bases of the junction unmatched. The CDR3 region has the DNA TGTGCCAGCAGCTTAGGAGGGACAGCTTACGAGCAGTACTTC. Amino acid sequence: CASSLGGTAYEQYF.

This clonotype has a handful of counts. The rearrangement joins TRBV5-6 to TRBJ2-2; the D is unclear. V lost 4 bases to trimming and J lost 6 bases, with 13 bases between them. This CDR3 is 14 amino acids long. Germline assignment: CDR1 SGHDT and CDR2 YYEEEE. The CDR3 bases are TGTGCCAGCAGCCCGCGGACGGACCCCGGGGAGCTGTTTTTT. As protein: CASSPRTDPGELFF.

This clonotype was counted at least ten times. The V and J genes are TRBV10-3 and TRBJ1-5; D remains ambiguous. V was pared by 0 bases and J by 0 bases, with 6 bases between. Germline V CDR1 and CDR2: ENHRY, SYGVKD. The CDR3 sequence is 15 residues long. CDR3 in amino acids: CAISESGISNQPQHF. Written as DNA, the CDR3 is TGTGCCATCAGTGAGTCGGGCATTAGCAATCAGCCCCAGCATTTT.

This clonotype appeared many times. This sequence joins TRBV12-3 or TRBV12-4 and TRBJ1-2, with D unclear. This CDR3 region has 12 residues. Trimming cost V 7 bases and J 4 bases, with 10 bases left between them. CDR3 residues: CASKDVSYGYTF. CDR3 DNA: TGTGCCAGCAAGGACGTGAGCTATGGCTACACCTTC.

In its sample, this clonotype was seen many times. The chain uses TRBV6-5 and TRBJ2-1; maybe TRBD1 (6 bases). The germline V and J ends were trimmed by 6 bases and 1 base, with 13 bases remaining between them. This CDR3 region has 15 residues. Germline V lookup: CDR1 MNHEY, CDR2 SVGAGI. The DNA of the CDR3 is TGTGCCAGCAGGTATAGAGGACAGTCCTACAATGAGCAGTTCTTC. Its translation is CASRYRGQSYNEQFF.